The 3 T cell receptor beta chains given below trace back to one sample, sequenced in a study of tumor-infiltrating lymphocytes in primary liver carcinoma. Making TCR beta cDNA involved roughly 500 ng total RNA and a constant-region primer. Modified slightly, ARM-PCR produced TCR beta libraries over three nested multiplex PCR rounds. PCR rounds one and two used TRBV1-TRBV30 forward primers with a C-beta reverse primer for around 9 cycles each. TCRdb reprocessed the multiplex PCR reads with MiXCR, giving one entry per CDR3 protein. The profile shows almost 200,000 distinct CDR3 sequences, about two thirds of them singletons. Germline DNA was also extracted, and blood RNA was taken from unsorted whole blood. The sequencing sample was made of peripheral blood. All receptors derive from an older woman with primary liver carcinoma and hepatitis B virus infection.

With respect to this clonotype: One end of the junction does not line up with germline, which may come from a read error. The chain combines TRBV5-1 with TRBJ2-4; 9 bases are shared with TRBD2. Germline CDR1 and CDR2: SGHRS and YFSETQ. The CDR3 spans 14 residues. The CDR3 bases are TGCGCCAGCAGGTCGGCTAGCGGGAATAACATTCATTACTTC. This sequence encodes CASRSASGNNIHYF. Using reference TRBV5-1 and TRBJ2-4 for the parts outside the CDR3, the full variable domain is KAGVTQTPRYLIKTRGQQVTLSCSPISGHRSVSWYQQTPGQGLQFLFEYFSETQRNKGNFPGRFSGRQFSNSRSEMNVSTLELGDSALYLCASRSASGNNIHYFGAGTRLSVL.

This clonotype was detected a few times. The genes are TRBV19 and TRBJ2-7; 13 nucleotides match TRBD2. The J segment lost 2 bases and the V segment lost 6 bases, leaving 13 bases of the junction unmatched. The CDR3 sequence is 18 residues long. From germline, CDR1 is LNHDA and CDR2 SQIVND (reference sequence). CDR3 bases: TGTGCCAGTAGCCGGGCTGTGGGGACTAGCGGGAATCCCTACGAGCAGTACTTC. This codes for CASSRAVGTSGNPYEQYF.

Points on this clonotype: This may be a read error, as it is one base from a much larger clone. V is TRBV12-3 or TRBV12-4 and J is TRBJ1-1; no definite D call. The CDR3 is made up of 13 amino acids. Trimming removed 6 bases at V and 1 base at J, with 9 bases between. The CDR3: CASSPRRNTEAFF. As DNA, the CDR3 is TGTGCCAGCAGCCCTCGACGGAACACTGAAGCTTTCTTT.